A single sample is the source of the 3 T cell receptor beta chains below, sequenced in a study of T cell responses to AZD1222 COVID-19 vaccine. The repertoire was sequenced with immunoSEQ multiplex PCR; TCRdb's copy has only in-frame clones and lacks some. The sample lists roughly 150,000 clones, about 93% occurring once. Sequenced material: peripheral blood, taken on day 0 of AZD1222 vaccination. These TCRs come from an adult in good health.

In this sample, this clone turned up a few times. The chain has TRBV11-2 and TRBJ2-1; 11 bases agree with TRBD2. The V and J ends lost 4 bases and 7 bases, in that order; junction bases with no gene match: 3. Looked up from germline, CDR1 is SGHAT and CDR2 is FQNNGV. This CDR3 spans 14 amino acids. The CDR3 nucleotides are TGTGCCAGCAGCTCCTGGACTAGCGGGAATGAGCAGTTCTTC. It codes for CASSSWTSGNEQFF.

The chain is built from TRBV9 and TRBJ2-5; TRBD1 aligns across 8 bases. There are 16 residues in the CDR3. V shed 0 bases, J shed 5 bases, and the junction held 9 bases outside the gene matches. Germline V CDR1 and CDR2: SGDLS, YYNGEE. This CDR3 is CASSVAPQGAQETQYF. The CDR3 region has the DNA TGTGCCAGCAGCGTAGCTCCCCAGGGGGCGCAGGAGACCCAGTACTTC.

This chain's CDR3 is CASSPGLAGPEQYF. DNA for the CDR3: TGTGCCAGCAGCCCGGGACTAGCGGGTCCCGAGCAGTACTTC. The rearrangement uses TRBV28 and TRBJ2-7, with 12 bases fitting TRBD2. The CDR3 has 14 amino acids. Unmatched junction bases numbered 6, after V lost 6 bases and J lost 6 bases. Germline V lookup: CDR1 MDHEN, CDR2 SYDVKM.